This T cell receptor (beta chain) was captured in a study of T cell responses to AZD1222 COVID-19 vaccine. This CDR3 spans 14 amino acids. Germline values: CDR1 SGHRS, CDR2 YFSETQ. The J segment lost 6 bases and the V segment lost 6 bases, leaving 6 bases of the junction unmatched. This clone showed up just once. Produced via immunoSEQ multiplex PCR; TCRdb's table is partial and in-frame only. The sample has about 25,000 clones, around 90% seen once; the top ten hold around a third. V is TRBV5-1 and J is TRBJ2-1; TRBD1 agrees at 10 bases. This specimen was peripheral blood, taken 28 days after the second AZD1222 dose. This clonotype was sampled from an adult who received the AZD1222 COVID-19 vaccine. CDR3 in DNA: TGCGCCAGCAACTACGGGACAGGGGCCAATGAGCAGTTCTTC. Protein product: CASNYGTGANEQFF.